These 31 T cell receptor beta chains were sequenced from one sample in a study of control samples from healthy donors and cancer patients. Method: immunoSEQ multiplex PCR; TCRdb's copy keeps in-frame clones and lacks some. The data hold over 100,000 clones, with 90% observed a single time. The specimen sequenced was blood. These receptors came from a human donor in good health. The donor label of this sample is uncertain.

The chain has TRBV6-5 and TRBJ2-3, with 8 positions matching TRBD2. This CDR3 contains 13 residues. V shed 5 bases, J shed 5 bases, and the junction held 3 bases outside the gene matches. Germline V gives CDR1 MNHEY, CDR2 SVGAGI. The CDR3 sequence is CASSRGGEDTQYF. CDR3 sequence (DNA): TGTGCCAGCAGTCGGGGGGGGGAAGATACGCAGTATTTT.

The CDR3 DNA reads TGCGCCAGCCGAGGGGCCAACTCTGGGGCCAACGTCCTGACTTTC. It specifies CASRGANSGANVLTF. This chain connects TRBV5-1 to TRBJ2-6; D is tentatively TRBD1 or TRBD2 (5 bases each). V was shortened by 7 bases and J by 0 bases, with 11 bases between the two germline ends. From germline, CDR1 is SGHRS and CDR2 YFSETQ. The CDR3 sequence is 15 residues long.

The chain couples TRBV9 to TRBJ1-1; no clear D. This CDR3 is 15 amino acids long. The germline gives CDR1 SGDLS, CDR2 YYNGEE. The V end was cut by 0 bases, the J end by 7 bases, with 16 bases between. The chain's CDR3 is CASSVDIRSDGEAFF. The CDR3 coding sequence is TGTGCCAGCAGCGTAGATATCCGAAGCGATGGTGAAGCTTTCTTT.

This chain uses TRBV10-3 with TRBJ1-4; D not resolved. V lost 0 bases to trimming and J lost 5 bases, with 10 bases between them. The germline V gene has CDR1 ENHRY and CDR2 SYGVKD. CDR3 length: 15 residues. The CDR3 DNA reads TGTGCCATCAGTGAGTCCCCAGGCGGGAATGAAAAACTGTTTTTT. This codes for CAISESPGGNEKLFF.

V and J are TRBV6-6 and TRBJ1-4, with 8 bases identical to TRBD1. The CDR3 consists of 15 residues. The junction had 11 bases not matched to a gene; V was cut back by 6 bases and J by 8 bases. From germline, CDR1 is MNHNY and CDR2 SVGAGI (reference sequence). The CDR3 nucleotides are TGTGCCAGCAGCGCCAAAGGACAGGGCGGCGAAAAACTGTTTTTT. Translation gives CASSAKGQGGEKLFF.

The chain joins TRBV11-2 to TRBJ2-1; the match to TRBD2 covers 9 bases. Germline V gene sequence: CDR1 SGHAT, CDR2 FQNNGV. V was clipped by 1 base and J by 7 bases; unmatched bases: 14. The CDR3 is made up of 18 amino acids. CDR3 nucleotides: TGTGCCAGCAGCTTAGGGGTAGGGTTCCTAGCGGGGACGAATGAGCAGTTCTTC. It translates to CASSLGVGFLAGTNEQFF.

This chain uses TRBV28 with TRBJ2-7; 7 bases fit TRBD1. CDR3 length: 14 amino acids. After removal of 6 bases from V and 2 bases from J, the junction contained 7 bases not matched to a gene. Germline V gene sequence: CDR1 MDHEN, CDR2 SYDVKM. The CDR3 loop is CASSLIGTAYEQYF. In nucleotides, the CDR3 is TGTGCCAGCAGCCTAATCGGGACAGCCTACGAGCAGTACTTC.

The rearrangement links TRBV7-9 to TRBJ2-2; TRBD1 agrees at 9 bases. The length of the CDR3 is 16 residues. J was trimmed by 0 bases and V by 4 bases; bases with no gene match: 3. Germline CDR1 SEHNR, CDR2 FQNEAQ (reference sequence). Here the CDR3 DNA reads TGTGCCAGCAGCTCTTGGACAGGGGCGAACACCGGGGAGCTGTTTTTT. This sequence encodes CASSSWTGANTGELFF.

The chain recombines TRBV2 with TRBJ2-7; weak D call: TRBD1 (6 bases). Trimming removed 0 bases at V and 1 base at J, with 16 bases between. The CDR3 runs 17 residues. The germline V gene encodes CDR1 SNHLY and CDR2 FYNNEI. The DNA of the CDR3 is TGTGCCAGCAGTGAAGCGCCCGCGGGTAGGGGGTCCTACGAGCAGTACTTC. This translates into CASSEAPAGRGSYEQYF. Full variable domain (rest looked up from reference TRBV2 and TRBJ2-7): EPEVTQTPSHQVTQMGQEVILRCVPISNHLYFYWYRQILGQKVEFLVSFYNNEISEKSEIFDDQFSVERPDGSNFTLKIRSTKLEDSAMYFCASSEAPAGRGSYEQYFGPGTRLTVT.

This chain connects TRBV19 to TRBJ1-5; no definite D call. This CDR3 has 17 amino acids. V dropped 6 bases and J dropped 0 bases, with 18 bases sitting between them. Germline lookup yields CDR1 LNHDA and CDR2 SQIVND (reference sequence). DNA for the CDR3: TGTGCCAGTAGCCGGACGTGGGCAGTCGATAGCAATCAGCCCCAGCATTTT. This gives the protein CASSRTWAVDSNQPQHF.

The chain links TRBV29-1 to TRBJ1-5; D possibly corresponds to TRBD1 (6 bases). The CDR3 length is 13 residues. The germline V gene has CDR1 SQVTM and CDR2 ANQGSEA. V dropped 3 bases and J dropped 4 bases, with 10 bases sitting between them. The CDR3 DNA follows: TGCAGCGTTGACGGAGGGGGGAATCAGCCCCAGCATTTT. It codes for CSVDGGGNQPQHF. The full variable domain, its missing parts supplied by reference TRBV29-1 and TRBJ1-5, is SAVISQKPSRDICQRGTSLTIQCQVDSQVTMMFWYRQQPGQSLTLIATANQGSEATYESGFVIDKFPISRPNLTFSTLTVSNMSPEDSSIYLCSVDGGGNQPQHFGDGTRLSIL.

The rearrangement joins TRBV6-2 or TRBV6-3 to TRBJ1-5, with a possible D match to TRBD1 (5 bases). Germline values: CDR1 MNHEY, CDR2 SVGEGT. The CDR3 is 13 residues long. Deletions cut 1 base from V and 5 bases from J, with 6 bases between. CDR3 amino acids: CASSYWGDQPQHF. In nucleotides, the CDR3 is TGTGCCAGCAGTTACTGGGGGGATCAGCCCCAGCATTTT.

The chain joins TRBV7-9 to TRBJ2-5, with 9 bases matching TRBD2. The CDR3 runs to 15 residues. The germline gives CDR1 SEHNR, CDR2 FQNEAQ (reference sequence). J gave up 1 base and V 5 bases, and 5 bases lay outside the gene matches. CDR3 sequence: CASSPNSGGQETQYF. The DNA of the CDR3 is TGTGCCAGCAGCCCGAATAGCGGGGGCCAAGAGACCCAGTACTTC.

This chain joins TRBV5-4 and TRBJ1-5, with 9 bases aligning to TRBD1. CDR3 length: 16 amino acids. V gave up 0 bases and J gave up 3 bases; unmatched junction bases: 4. In germline, CDR1 is SGHNT, CDR2 YYREEE (reference sequence). The CDR3 bases are TGTGCCAGCAGCTTGGGAGGGACAGGGCACAATCAGCCCCAGCATTTT. It is translated as CASSLGGTGHNQPQHF.

The CDR3 DNA follows: TGTGCCAGCAGTTTATCGCTCGCAGGGGGCAATCAGCCCCAGCATTTT. Translated: CASSLSLAGGNQPQHF. This rearrangement joins TRBV27 to TRBJ1-5; perhaps TRBD1 as D (6 bases). The CDR3 is made up of 16 amino acids. V was shortened by 0 bases and J by 2 bases, with 11 bases between the two germline ends. Germline CDR1 MNHEY, CDR2 SMNVEV (reference sequence).

The chain carries TRBV24-1 and TRBJ2-3; weak D call: TRBD1 (5 bases). Germline CDR1 KGHDR, CDR2 SFDVKD. The CDR3 has 14 amino acids. The germline V and J ends were trimmed by 3 bases and 2 bases, with 8 bases remaining between them. In nucleotides, the CDR3 is TGTGCCACCAGTGATAGACAGTACACAGATACGCAGTATTTT. This encodes CATSDRQYTDTQYF.

CDR3 amino acids: CASSQVGAMNTEAFF. CDR3 DNA sequence: TGCGCCAGCAGCCAAGTCGGGGCCATGAACACTGAAGCTTTCTTT. The chain uses TRBV4-3 and TRBJ1-1; weak D call: TRBD1 (5 bases). The CDR3 loop spans 15 amino acids. The V and J ends lost 1 base and 0 bases respectively, with 9 bases between them. CDR1 and CDR2 from the germline V gene are LGHNA and YSLEER.

On this clone itself: This sample also contains other DNA sequences that code for the same CDR3. This chain uses TRBV6-4 with TRBJ1-2; D not resolved. Germline CDR1 and CDR2: MRHNA and SNTAGT. Trimming cost V 8 bases and J 0 bases, with 10 bases left between them. This CDR3 is 13 amino acids long. DNA for the CDR3: TGTGCCAGCTCTCCAGAAGCTAACTATGGCTACACCTTC. This encodes CASSPEANYGYTF.

This chain links TRBV28 with TRBJ2-7, with TRBD2 matching over 13 bases. J lost 6 bases, V lost 4 bases, and 6 bases had no gene match. This CDR3 has 15 residues. Germline V CDR1 and CDR2: MDHEN, SYDVKM. The CDR3 DNA sequence: TGTGCCAGCAGTTCTTCCAGACTAGCGGGGGGCGAGCAGTACTTC. It encodes CASSSSRLAGGEQYF.

This sequence joins TRBV6-5 and TRBJ1-3, with unresolved D. V was pared by 6 bases and J by 0 bases, with 12 bases between. The CDR3 has 15 amino acids. Germline CDR1 reads MNHEY; CDR2 reads SVGAGI. CDR3 protein: CASRAGPISGNTIYF. CDR3 DNA sequence: TGTGCCAGCAGGGCTGGACCCATCTCTGGAAACACCATATATTTT.

This sequence joins TRBV5-1 and TRBJ2-1; TRBD2 is a possible D gene (7 bases). The CDR3 has 16 residues. The V and J ends lost 0 bases and 2 bases respectively, with 12 bases between them. Germline V gene data show CDR1 as SGHRS and CDR2 as YFSETQ. The CDR3 DNA sequence: TGCGCCAGCAGCTTGGATTCGGGGGGCGCCTACAATGAGCAGTTCTTC. Its protein product is CASSLDSGGAYNEQFF.

The CDR3 DNA reads as TGTGCCATCAGTGACAAGCAGGGGGCCGGAGATACGCAGTATTTT. Translated, it gives CAISDKQGAGDTQYF. The chain is built from TRBV10-3 and TRBJ2-3, with 8 positions matching TRBD1. The V gene end was trimmed by 3 bases and the J gene end by 5 bases; junction bases not matched to a gene: 7. The CDR3 runs to 15 residues. Germline V lookup: CDR1 ENHRY, CDR2 SYGVKD.

This clone was observed once. The V and J genes are TRBV19 and TRBJ1-5; 9 bases map to TRBD1. The CDR3 totals 14 residues. Germline V gene sequence: CDR1 LNHDA, CDR2 SQIVND (reference sequence). The V and J ends lost 6 bases and 5 bases, in that order; junction bases with no gene match: 5. CDR3 nucleotides: TGTGCCAGTAGCATTACAGGGGGCGATCAGCCCCAGCATTTT. It specifies CASSITGGDQPQHF.

The chain links TRBV7-6 to TRBJ1-6; D gene uncertain. Looked up from germline, CDR1 is SGHVS and CDR2 is FNYEAQ. V lost 1 base, J lost 9 bases, and 16 bases lay in between. This CDR3 comprises 16 residues. The CDR3 loop reads CASSLGGTAEVSPLHF. CDR3 bases: TGTGCCAGCAGCTTAGGCGGAACGGCAGAAGTTTCACCCCTCCACTTT.

The chain combines TRBV29-1 with TRBJ1-1; no definite D call. The CDR3 loop spans 15 amino acids. In germline, CDR1 is SQVTM, CDR2 ANQGSEA. The V end was cut by 1 base, the J end by 0 bases, with 12 bases between. This CDR3 is CSVEGPINLNTEAFF. DNA of the CDR3: TGCAGCGTTGAAGGACCTATAAACCTGAACACTGAAGCTTTCTTT.

J is TRBJ2-2 and V is TRBV19; 10 bases match TRBD1. The junction had 5 bases not matched to a gene; V was cut back by 4 bases and J by 6 bases. Germline loops: CDR1 LNHDA, CDR2 SQIVND (reference sequence). The CDR3 length is 15 residues. The CDR3 DNA reads TGTGCCAGTAGTACGGGACAGGGGTCATCCGGGGAGCTGTTTTTT. Translated: CASSTGQGSSGELFF.

The rearrangement links TRBV6-6 to TRBJ1-2; tentatively, D is TRBD1 (5 bases). V dropped 4 bases and J dropped 6 bases, with 15 bases sitting between them. The CDR3 is made up of 14 amino acids. CDR1 MNHNY and CDR2 SVGAGI come from the germline V gene (reference sequence). The CDR3 region has the DNA TGTGCCAGCAGTTTCTCGGGGAGGGACGATGGCTACACCTTC. Translated, it gives CASSFSGRDDGYTF.

The CDR3 nucleotides read TGTGCCAGCAGTTACTCGGGTTGGAACGAGCAGTACTTC. Translating gives CASSYSGWNEQYF. This sequence joins TRBV6-6 and TRBJ2-7; D remains unclear. CDR1 MNHNY and CDR2 SVGAGI come from the germline V gene (reference sequence). The CDR3 length is 13 residues. V lost 0 bases and J lost 5, with 8 bases in between.

The genes are TRBV28 and TRBJ2-1; D tentatively reads TRBD1 or TRBD2 (5 bases each). CDR1 and CDR2 from the germline V gene are MDHEN and SYDVKM. The CDR3 length is 16 residues. Trimming left V 3 bases short and J 7 bases short, with 19 bases between. CDR3 DNA: TGTGCCAGCAGTTTCGGGACCGGCCCGGTTCGAAATGAGCAGTTCTTC. Encoded protein: CASSFGTGPVRNEQFF. Full variable domain (outside the CDR3, taken from reference TRBV28 and TRBJ2-1): DVKVTQSSRYLVKRTGEKVFLECVQDMDHENMFWYRQDPGLGLRLIYFSYDVKMKEKGDIPEGYSVSREKKERFSLILESASTNQTSMYLCASSFGTGPVRNEQFFGPGTRLTVL.

The genes are TRBV5-1 and TRBJ2-1, with 8 bases aligning to TRBD1. V lost 0 bases and J lost 9; bases outside the gene matches: 11. CDR1 is SGHRS, CDR2 YFSETQ, per germline. CDR3 length equals 16 residues. CDR3 residues: CASSLVARGLMGEQFF. In DNA form, the CDR3 reads TGCGCCAGCAGCTTGGTCGCCAGGGGGCTGATGGGTGAGCAGTTCTTC.

The chain has TRBV5-5 and TRBJ2-7, with D hard to call. Trimming took 0 bases from V and 4 from J, leaving 2 bases between them. This CDR3 spans 11 amino acids. The V gene's germline CDR1 is SGHKS and CDR2 YYEKEE (reference sequence). Here the CDR3 reads CASSLGYEQYF. CDR3 coding DNA: TGTGCCAGCAGCTTGGGGTACGAGCAGTACTTC. Together with reference TRBV5-5 and TRBJ2-7, the CDR3 gives the full variable domain: DAGVTQSPTHLIKTRGQQVTLRCSPISGHKSVSWYQQVLGQGPQFIFQYYEKEERGRGNFPDRFSARQFPNYSSELNVNALLLGDSALYLCASSLGYEQYFGPGTRLTVT.